This T cell receptor beta chain comes out of a study of blood T cell repertoires in COVID-19. The wider study: Sites in the United States, Italy and Spain provided acute and convalescent COVID-19 samples. PBMCs, B-cell-depleted T cells, or T cells were the source of the cDNA or gDNA that made up the material.

Profiling relied on immunoSEQ multiplex PCR, and the TCRdb table lists in-frame clones only, not all of them. This sample has under 75,000 clones, with just over 85% found just once. Trimming at V came to 3 bases and at J to 3 bases, leaving 7 bases not matched to a gene. The V gene's germline CDR1 is SGHRS and CDR2 YFSETQ. The CDR3 is 16 residues long. The sequencing sample was made of peripheral blood. The receptor comes from a woman of 80 years or more with active COVID-19. The rearrangement joins TRBV5-1 to TRBJ2-5; 11 bases align to TRBD2. The CDR3 spells CASSSLAGGPKETQYF. CDR3 nucleotides: TGCGCCAGCAGCTCCTTAGCGGGGGGGCCGAAAGAGACCCAGTACTTC.